These 28 T cell receptor beta chains were all obtained from the same sample, sequenced in a study of shared clonotypes between healthy human individuals. Sequenced by immunoSEQ multiplex PCR; TCRdb stores in-frame clones only, minus some. The table lists a few million clones, approximately 96% of them singletons, with approximately 0.13% in the top ten. Sequencing was done on a sample of naive CD4+ T cells sorted from blood. Subset described: CD45RA+ positively selected. The receptor source for this set is a man younger than 35 in good health.

This clone was detected only once. The rearrangement links TRBV7-2 to TRBJ1-1, with D perhaps matching TRBD1 (5 bases). This CDR3 comprises 15 residues. Germline V CDR1 and CDR2: SGHTA, FQGNSA. V lost 2 bases, J lost 4 bases, and 14 bases lay in between. This chain's CDR3 is CASSLTPSGSTEAFF. The CDR3 DNA sequence: TGTGCCAGCAGCTTAACCCCCTCAGGGAGCACTGAAGCTTTCTTT. Looking up the rest from reference TRBV7-2 and TRBJ1-1 gives the full variable domain: GAGVSQSPSNKVTEKGKDVELRCDPISGHTALYWYRQSLGQGLEFLIYFQGNSAPDKSGLPSDRFSAERTGGSVSTLTIQRTQQEDSAVYLCASSLTPSGSTEAFFGQGTRLTVV.

V gene TRBV5-4 combines with J gene TRBJ2-7; D uncertain. The CDR3 consists of 14 residues. Trimming stripped 3 bases from V and 7 bases from J, with 17 bases between. The germline CDR1 and CDR2 sequences are SGHNT and YYREEE (reference sequence). The CDR3 DNA reads as TGTGCCAGCAGCTCAAGGTCCCCTGTAGGGGAGCAGTACTTC. It encodes CASSSRSPVGEQYF.

Only a few counts were recorded for this clone. J is TRBJ1-1 and V is TRBV7-9, with TRBD1 matching 8 bases. Germline assignment: CDR1 SEHNR and CDR2 FQNEAQ (reference sequence). This CDR3 has 14 residues. V was clipped by 5 bases and J by 0 bases; unmatched bases: 2. For the CDR3, the DNA is TGTGCCAGCAGCCGACAGGGGATGAACACTGAAGCTTTCTTT. Translation: CASSRQGMNTEAFF.

This chain links TRBV28 with TRBJ1-1, with D perhaps TRBD1 (6 bases). Trimming took 4 bases from V and 1 from J, leaving 22 bases between them. The CDR3 consists of 18 residues. Germline loops: CDR1 MDHEN, CDR2 SYDVKM. Here the CDR3 DNA reads TGTGCCAGCAGTTCACAGGCCCGATGGGGGACACCGAACACTGAAGCTTTCTTT. This encodes CASSSQARWGTPNTEAFF.

V is TRBV6-4 and J is TRBJ2-3, with TRBD2 identical over 9 bases. V dropped 6 bases and J dropped 4; count of bases not matched to a gene: 8. The CDR3 is made up of 15 amino acids. Looked up from germline, CDR1 is MRHNA and CDR2 is SNTAGT. DNA for the CDR3: TGTGCCAGCAGAACTCGCGGGGGGGCCTCAGATACGCAGTATTTT. Its protein is CASRTRGGASDTQYF.

The chain has TRBV6-8 and TRBJ1-1; TRBD1 might be the D (5 bases). The germline CDR1 and CDR2 sequences are MNHGY and SAAAGT. Trimming pared 0 bases from V and 4 bases from J, leaving 12 bases between. The CDR3 is 15 residues long. The CDR3 loop reads CASSYSRGAATEAFF. The CDR3 DNA follows: TGTGCCAGCAGTTACTCAAGAGGGGCGGCCACTGAAGCTTTCTTT.

The CDR3 spells CASRPNRGGEQYF. CDR3 nucleotide sequence: TGTGCCAGCAGACCCAACAGGGGCGGCGAGCAGTACTTC. The J gene is TRBJ2-7, the V gene TRBV6-5; 7 positions agree with TRBD1. There are 13 residues in the CDR3. Germline-derived CDR1 and CDR2 are MNHEY and SVGAGI. The V gene end was trimmed by 6 bases and the J gene end by 6 bases; junction bases not matched to a gene: 8.

The J gene is TRBJ2-3, the V gene TRBV30; possibly TRBD1 for D (6 bases). Trimming took off 3 bases at V and 0 bases at J, with 10 bases between the two ends. Germline V gives CDR1 GTSNPN, CDR2 SVGIG (reference sequence). CDR3 length equals 14 residues. CDR3 residues: CAWRTGISTDTQYF. The DNA for the CDR3 is TGTGCCTGGAGGACAGGTATAAGCACAGATACGCAGTATTTT.

The rearrangement joins TRBV2 to TRBJ2-7; no clear D gene. V lost 6 bases, J lost 3 bases, and 9 bases lay in between. The CDR3 loop spans 12 amino acids. The germline V gene encodes CDR1 SNHLY and CDR2 FYNNEI. Here the CDR3 DNA reads TGTGCCAGCAGGGACGTCGGCTACGAGCAGTACTTC. Residues: CASRDVGYEQYF.

This sequence joins TRBV27 and TRBJ2-2; TRBD1 matches 9 bases. The CDR3 is 17 residues long. Germline assignment: CDR1 MNHEY and CDR2 SMNVEV (reference sequence). V was pared by 2 bases and J by 5 bases, with 9 bases of the junction left unmatched. The CDR3 reads CASSLKDRGAITGELFF. CDR3 nucleotide sequence: TGTGCCAGCAGTTTAAAGGACAGGGGTGCTATAACCGGGGAGCTGTTTTTT.

The chain uses TRBV7-9 and TRBJ1-2; TRBD1 agrees at 9 bases. V trimming: 5 bases; J trimming: 7 bases; junction bases outside the gene matches: 11. Germline CDR1 reads SEHNR; CDR2 reads FQNEAQ (reference sequence). The CDR3 runs to 15 residues. The CDR3 is CASSLGTGFYGGYTF. DNA of the CDR3: TGTGCCAGCAGCCTCGGGACAGGGTTCTATGGTGGCTACACCTTC.

The chain is built from TRBV18 and TRBJ2-7, with D maybe TRBD1 (6 bases). The CDR3 sequence is 13 residues long. Germline V gene data show CDR1 as KGHSH and CDR2 as LQKENI. Between the trimmed V and J ends, which lost 5 bases and 2 bases, there was a span of 10 bases. This CDR3 reads CASSGGSPYEQYF. As DNA, the CDR3 is TGTGCCAGCTCAGGGGGCAGTCCCTACGAGCAGTACTTC.

This chain joins TRBV18 and TRBJ2-2; the match to TRBD2 covers 8 bases. There are 15 residues in the CDR3. V trimming: 5 bases; J trimming: 5 bases; junction bases outside the gene matches: 7. Looked up from germline, CDR1 is KGHSH and CDR2 is LQKENI. The CDR3 bases are TGTGCCAGCTCATCGATTAGCGGGGCAACCGGGGAGCTGTTTTTT. It is translated as CASSSISGATGELFF.

The chain carries TRBV6-6 and TRBJ1-1, with D perhaps TRBD1 (5 bases). The length of the CDR3 is 15 residues. The germline gives CDR1 MNHNY, CDR2 SVGAGI (reference sequence). V dropped 2 bases and J dropped 1 base, with 11 bases sitting between them. The DNA of the CDR3 is TGTGCCAGCAGTTACGGTGGGACGCCGAACACTGAAGCTTTCTTT. Translated: CASSYGGTPNTEAFF.

V and J are TRBV4-2 and TRBJ2-3, with TRBD2 matching 7 bases. The CDR3 length is 18 residues. In germline, CDR1 is LGHNA, CDR2 YNFKEQ. With 0 bases clipped from V and 4 bases from J, the junction kept 13 bases outside the gene matches. The CDR3 DNA is TGTGCCAGCAGCCAAGAGGCCCGTGGCGGACTAGACGCAGATACGCAGTATTTT. It is translated as CASSQEARGGLDADTQYF.

The chain combines TRBV5-1 with TRBJ1-1; 12 bases line up with TRBD1. This CDR3 comprises 15 residues. J gave up 6 bases and V 6 bases, and 9 bases lay outside the gene matches. The germline gives CDR1 SGHRS, CDR2 YFSETQ. The CDR3 DNA sequence: TGCGCCAGCAAAGGGGGGACAGGGGGCTGGTCTGAAGCTTTCTTT. This gives the protein CASKGGTGGWSEAFF.

The genes are TRBV6-1 and TRBJ2-3; 11 bases are a match to TRBD2. V lost 3 bases to trimming and J lost 6 bases; unmatched junction nucleotides: 8. The V gene's germline CDR1 is MNHNS and CDR2 SASEGT. This CDR3 has 16 residues. The CDR3 reads CASSDFVTSGTDTQYF. Written as DNA, the CDR3 is TGTGCCAGCAGTGATTTCGTGACTAGCGGGACTGATACGCAGTATTTT.

With regard to this clone: Other DNA sequences from this sample encode an identical CDR3 as well. This sequence joins TRBV6-1 and TRBJ2-5; no definite D call. Trimming pared 3 bases from V and 5 bases from J, leaving 4 bases between. The CDR3 runs to 11 residues. CDR1 is MNHNS and CDR2 is SASEGT in the germline V gene. The CDR3 DNA reads TGTGCCAGCAGTGAGGGGGAGACCCAGTACTTC. It encodes CASSEGETQYF.

The chain employs TRBV2 and TRBJ1-1; D is unclear. Germline lookup yields CDR1 SNHLY and CDR2 FYNNEI. Trimming took 5 bases from V and 6 from J, leaving 7 bases between them. The CDR3 totals 11 residues. The CDR3 bases are TGTGCCAGCAGTTCGGCTTCTGAAGCTTTCTTT. Translation gives CASSSASEAFF.

Comment on this clone: The junction departs from the called germline gene at one end, perhaps through a read error. The V call is TRBV4-1, the J call TRBJ2-2; the match to TRBD2 covers 8 bases. The CDR3 length is 18 residues. CDR1 and CDR2 from the germline V gene are MGHRA and YSYEKL. The CDR3 sequence: CASNQRPSGGSNTGELFF. As DNA, the CDR3 is TGCGCCAGCAACCAGAGACCCAGCGGGGGATCGAACACCGGGGAGCTGTTCTTT.

The J gene is TRBJ1-2, the V gene TRBV7-9; perhaps TRBD1 as D (5 bases). The CDR3 extends over 14 amino acids. Trimming took 2 bases from V and 4 from J, leaving 11 bases between them. The germline CDR1 and CDR2 sequences are SEHNR and FQNEAQ (reference sequence). CDR3 nucleotides: TGTGCCAGCAGCTTAATAGGGGAAGGCTATGGCTACACCTTC. This sequence encodes CASSLIGEGYGYTF.

The chain couples TRBV27 to TRBJ1-2; 12 bases fit TRBD1. Unmatched junction bases numbered 9, after V lost 4 bases and J lost 0 bases. The CDR3 totals 18 residues. The germline gives CDR1 MNHEY, CDR2 SMNVEV (reference sequence). The CDR3 sequence is CASSSGGQGASSNYGYTF. Here the CDR3 DNA reads TGTGCCAGCAGTTCGGGGGGACAGGGGGCGTCCTCTAACTATGGCTACACCTTC.

V is TRBV2 and J is TRBJ2-3; D might be TRBD1 (6 bases). CDR1 and CDR2 from the germline V gene are SNHLY and FYNNEI. Trimming left V 8 bases short and J 0 bases short, with 15 bases between. The CDR3 loop spans 15 amino acids. CDR3 in DNA: TGTGCCAGCGGGGGCAGGACCATTAGCACAGATACGCAGTATTTT. It yields the protein CASGGRTISTDTQYF.

Worth noting for this clone: Other nucleotide sequences from this sample produce the same CDR3. The V call is TRBV18, the J call TRBJ2-5; D call uncertain. V lost 0 bases to trimming and J lost 5 bases, with 4 bases between them. Germline assignment: CDR1 KGHSH and CDR2 LQKENI. CDR3 size: 12 residues. The DNA for the CDR3 is TGTGCCAGCTCACCACCTCGCGAGACCCAGTACTTC. Translating it yields CASSPPRETQYF.

The CDR3, as DNA: TGTGCCAGCAGCGGCGGACTAGCGGGCACAGATACGCAGTATTTT. Translated, it gives CASSGGLAGTDTQYF. The V and J genes are TRBV5-5 and TRBJ2-3; 10 bases agree with TRBD2. Per germline, CDR1 SGHKS and CDR2 YYEKEE (reference sequence). Trimming cost V 4 bases and J 1 base; bases outside gene matches: 3. This CDR3 has 15 residues.

The J gene is TRBJ2-7, the V gene TRBV19; TRBD2 aligns across 12 bases. V gave up 5 bases and J gave up 4 bases; unmatched junction bases: 15. Germline V gene sequence: CDR1 LNHDA, CDR2 SQIVND (reference sequence). CDR3 size: 18 residues. In nucleotides, the CDR3 is TGTGCCAGTAGTGCTCTGAGACCGACTAGCGGGAGTGGATACGAGCAGTACTTC. Its translation: CASSALRPTSGSGYEQYF.

The chain joins TRBV4-3 to TRBJ1-4, with D possibly being TRBD1 (5 bases). Trimming took 4 bases from V and 3 from J, leaving 18 bases between them. The germline V gene has CDR1 LGHNA and CDR2 YSLEER. The CDR3 runs 17 residues. CDR3 sequence: CASSLGEGTLANEKLFF. The CDR3 DNA reads TGCGCCAGCAGCCTTGGGGAGGGGACGTTGGCTAATGAAAAACTGTTTTTT.

The chain has TRBV10-3 and TRBJ2-7, with D perhaps TRBD2 (5 bases). The V end lost 6 bases, the J end lost 0 bases, and 15 bases lay between the germline ends. The CDR3 length is 15 residues. Germline V gives CDR1 ENHRY, CDR2 SYGVKD. The DNA of the CDR3 is TGTGCCATCAGAACGTCCGGGGAAAGCTCCTACGAGCAGTACTTC. This sequence encodes CAIRTSGESSYEQYF.